The text below deals with one T cell receptor beta chain. The target antigen is unknown. The donors were healthy bone marrow donors. The PCR had 60 Vbeta and 13 Jbeta primers. The data were produced by immunoSEQ multiplex PCR, yet TCRdb's version contains in-frame clones alone and is incomplete. The data hold around 110,000 clones, with roughly four fifths observed a single time. These data come from a study of cytomegalovirus exposure and HLA in healthy donors. Whole-study results and caveats: The study found most TCR sequences rare, yet found some public TCRs in many donors. Per a later analysis, HLA-associated TCR beta chains showed more clonal expansion than other, equally common TCR beta chains. In all likelihood, a cluster of highly shared sequence variants was a sequencing artifact.

The sample consisted of PBMCs. The TCR sequence derives from a man between 60 and 75 years old in good health and CMV-seronegative.

For the CDR3, the DNA is TGTGCCAGCCGGGAGGGGGCATACCACTATGGCTACACCTTC. Translation: CASREGAYHYGYTF. The V and J genes are TRBV5-6 and TRBJ1-2, with 7 nucleotides matching TRBD1. The CDR3 is 14 residues long. Trimming removed 7 bases from V and 3 bases from J; junction bases left unmatched: 9. CDR1 is SGHDT, CDR2 YYEEEE, per germline.